This TCR beta chain was observed in a study of regulatory T cells in long-lasting Graves disease. The time point is: persistent/refractory GD, antithyroid drugs over 5 years with positive TRAb. The TCR library was prepared using RNA isolated from PBMCs. TCR beta libraries were built with iRepertoire HTBI primers and Arm-PCR of CDR3 regions. TCRdb re-called the multiplex PCR reads through MiXCR, storing one row per CDR3 protein. The data show hundreds of thousands of distinct CDR3 sequences, with around 20% seen just once and 7.8% held by the top ten. At least ten counts were recorded for this clonotype. The length of the CDR3 is 16 residues. V was clipped by 2 bases and J by 2 bases; unmatched bases: 8. Germline V CDR1 and CDR2: MDHEN, SYDVKM.

The specimen was peripheral blood mononuclear cells (PBMCs), collected when the disease was refractory, from a patient treated with antithyroid drugs. V is TRBV28 and J is TRBJ1-2, with 7 bases lining up with TRBD1. The receptor comes from a female donor with Graves disease. Here the CDR3 reads CASSLVGQAGNYGYTF. Written as DNA, the CDR3 is TGTGCCAGCAGTTTAGTAGGACAGGCGGGGAACTATGGCTACACCTTC.